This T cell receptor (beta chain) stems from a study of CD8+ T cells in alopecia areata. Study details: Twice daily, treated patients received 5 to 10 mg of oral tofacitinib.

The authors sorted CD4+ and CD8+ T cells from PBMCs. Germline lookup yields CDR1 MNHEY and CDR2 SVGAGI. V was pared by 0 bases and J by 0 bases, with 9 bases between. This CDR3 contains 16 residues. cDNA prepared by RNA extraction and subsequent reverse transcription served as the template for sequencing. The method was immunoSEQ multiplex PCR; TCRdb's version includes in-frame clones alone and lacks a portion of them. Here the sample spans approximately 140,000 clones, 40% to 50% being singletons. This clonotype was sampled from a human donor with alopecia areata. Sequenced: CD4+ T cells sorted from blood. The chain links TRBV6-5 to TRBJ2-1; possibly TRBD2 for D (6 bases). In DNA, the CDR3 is TGTGCCAGCAGTTACTCGGGGGGATCCTCCTACAATGAGCAGTTCTTC. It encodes CASSYSGGSSYNEQFF.